This TCR beta chain was sequenced during a study of T cell responses to AZD1222 COVID-19 vaccine. Study-wide results and limits: There were repertoire samples only from the period after the peak T cell response.

Using immunoSEQ multiplex PCR, the repertoire was profiled, and TCRdb retains in-frame clones only, with some absent. Counted here are 150,000 to 200,000 clones, around 90% occurring once; the ten biggest clones make up approximately 1.3%. Worth noting for this clone: The antigen is unknown.

V lost 5 bases, J lost 3 bases, and 9 bases stayed unmatched. This CDR3 comprises 15 residues. Germline CDR1 MDHEN, CDR2 SYDVKM. This clonotype was sampled from an adult who received the AZD1222 COVID-19 vaccine. The gene calls are TRBV28 and TRBJ2-7, with 8 bases that match TRBD1. Source: peripheral blood, taken 28 days after the second AZD1222 dose. This chain's CDR3 is CASSPGTGLLYEQYF. The CDR3 DNA reads as TGTGCCAGCAGTCCCGGGACAGGCCTCCTCTACGAGCAGTACTTC.